The 20 T cell receptor beta chains below were found in one sample sequenced in a study of blood T cell repertoires in COVID-19. The table came from immunoSEQ multiplex PCR; TCRdb's copy has only in-frame clones and leaves some out. The profile shows some 99,000 clones, over 60% of them singletons. Sequencing used peripheral blood. All receptors come from a human donor in a cohort sampled during active or convalescent COVID-19.

The chain uses TRBV6-5 and TRBJ1-1, with D tentatively TRBD1 (6 bases). CDR3 length: 14 amino acids. CDR1 MNHEY and CDR2 SVGAGI come from the germline V gene. The germline V and J ends were trimmed by 2 bases and 0 bases, with 7 bases remaining between them. For the CDR3, the DNA is TGTGCCAGCAGTTACGGACAGCTGAACACTGAAGCTTTCTTT. As protein: CASSYGQLNTEAFF.

This clone was counted a few times. The V gene is TRBV5-1, the J gene TRBJ2-2; D gene unclear. Trimming removed 0 bases at V and 4 bases at J, with 7 bases between. The CDR3 covers 14 residues. The germline V gene has CDR1 SGHRS and CDR2 YFSETQ. The CDR3 sequence is CASSLVYSTGELFF. CDR3 sequence (DNA): TGCGCCAGCAGCTTGGTTTACTCCACCGGGGAGCTGTTTTTT.

The rearrangement uses TRBV7-2 and TRBJ1-4, with a weak D call TRBD1 (6 bases). With 6 bases removed from V and 4 bases from J, the gap between germline ends came to 12 bases. The CDR3 has 14 residues. Looked up from germline, CDR1 is SGHTA and CDR2 is FQGNSA. The CDR3 DNA sequence: TGTGCCAGCAGATTGACAGGCCATAATGAAAAACTGTTTTTT. The encoded protein is CASRLTGHNEKLFF. The full variable domain, in which reference TRBV7-2 and TRBJ1-4 provide the parts outside the CDR3, is GAGVSQSPSNKVTEKGKDVELRCDPISGHTALYWYRQSLGQGLEFLIYFQGNSAPDKSGLPSDRFSAERTGGSVSTLTIQRTQQEDSAVYLCASRLTGHNEKLFFGSGTQLSVL.

This chain links TRBV13 with TRBJ2-1; 7 nucleotides agree with TRBD2. The J segment lost 2 bases and the V segment lost 3 bases, leaving 13 bases of the junction unmatched. This CDR3 is 18 amino acids long. Germline V lookup: CDR1 PRHDT, CDR2 FYEKMQ (reference sequence). CDR3 region: CASSLEGLGLPTYNEQFF. The DNA for the CDR3 is TGTGCCAGCAGCTTGGAAGGACTAGGCCTCCCTACCTACAATGAGCAGTTCTTC.

This clone was seen only a few times. The rearrangement uses TRBV7-3 and TRBJ2-7; 13 bases fit TRBD2. This CDR3 region has 13 residues. V was clipped by 5 bases and J by 7 bases; unmatched bases: 2. CDR1 and CDR2 (germline): SGHTA, FQGTGA. CDR3 nucleotide sequence: TGTGCCAGCAGCCCGGGACTAGCGGGAGAGCAGTACTTC. Translation gives CASSPGLAGEQYF.

This clone was seen a single time. V gene TRBV20-1 combines with J gene TRBJ2-5; maybe TRBD2 (6 bases). Trimming stripped 3 bases from V and 2 bases from J, with 16 bases between. CDR3 length equals 15 residues. Germline values: CDR1 DFQATT, CDR2 SNEGSKA (reference sequence). CDR3: CSASTTGGTQETQYF. CDR3 sequence (DNA): TGCAGTGCTAGTACAACCGGGGGTACACAAGAGACCCAGTACTTC.

V usage is TRBV5-4 and J usage is TRBJ1-2; maybe TRBD1 (6 bases). The V gene's germline CDR1 is SGHNT and CDR2 YYREEE (reference sequence). This CDR3 contains 14 residues. V lost 4 bases and J lost 8, with 18 bases in between. The CDR3 DNA reads TGTGCCAGCAGCCCCGCCGGCGGGGGCCGGGGCTACACCTTC. This translates into CASSPAGGGRGYTF.

This chain links TRBV2 with TRBJ2-5; 8 nucleotides match TRBD2. Trimming took 10 bases from V and 5 from J; bases not matched to a gene: 9. The CDR3 covers 13 residues. The germline gives CDR1 SNHLY, CDR2 FYNNEI. CDR3 in DNA: TGTGCCATCCTTCCGACTAGCGCTGAGACCCAGTACTTC. It specifies CAILPTSAETQYF.

This clone was observed a few times. V gene TRBV3-1 (or the pseudogene TRBV3-2) combines with J gene TRBJ1-1; TRBD1 agrees at 11 bases. Trimming at V came to 4 bases and at J to 3 bases, leaving 10 bases not matched to a gene. Germline V gene data show CDR1 as LGHDT and CDR2 as YNNKEL (reference sequence). The CDR3 has 17 amino acids. CDR3 coding DNA: TGTGCCAGCAGCCCCCAAGATCGGGACAGGGGGTACACTGAAGCTTTCTTT. Encoded protein: CASSPQDRDRGYTEAFF.

This clone was detected many times. The germline gene is not matched at one end of the junction; a read error may be the cause. The chain employs TRBV10-2 and TRBJ2-7; D is ambiguous. This CDR3 is built from 11 residues. The germline CDR1 and CDR2 sequences are WSHSY and SAAADI. CDR3 residues: CASGDTYEQYF. The CDR3 nucleotides read TGCGCCAGCGGTGACACCTACGAGCAGTACTTC.

The J gene is TRBJ1-4, the V gene TRBV28; possible D gene TRBD1, 6 bases. Germline CDR1 and CDR2: MDHEN and SYDVKM. V was cut by 3 bases and J by 8 bases, with 16 bases left in between. This CDR3 is 15 amino acids long. The CDR3 sequence: CASSFQTGLGEKLFF. CDR3 nucleotides: TGTGCCAGCAGTTTTCAGACAGGCCTGGGGGAAAAACTGTTTTTT.

CDR3 amino acids: CASSHRTAPNSPLHF. The CDR3 DNA reads as TGTGCCAGCAGCCACCGGACAGCCCCTAATTCACCCCTCCACTTT. The rearrangement links TRBV7-9 to TRBJ1-6; maybe TRBD1 (6 bases). Trimming stripped 5 bases from V and 6 bases from J, with 14 bases between. Per the germline V gene, CDR1 is SEHNR and CDR2 is FQNEAQ (reference sequence). The CDR3 spans 15 residues.

This clone was found once. CDR3 nucleotide sequence: TGTGCCAGCAGTTACGTCGGTTTCTCCTACGAGCAGTACTTC. Translation: CASSYVGFSYEQYF. This chain connects TRBV6-2 or TRBV6-3 to TRBJ2-7; D call uncertain. V was trimmed by 2 bases and J by 0 bases, leaving 8 bases between them. The V gene's germline CDR1 is MNHEY and CDR2 SVGEGT. There are 14 residues in the CDR3.

This clone was detected a few times. The chain joins TRBV7-9 to TRBJ2-3, with 9 nucleotides matching TRBD2. V was clipped by 1 base and J by 2 bases; unmatched bases: 1. The CDR3 loop spans 15 amino acids. From germline, CDR1 is SEHNR and CDR2 FQNEAQ (reference sequence). The chain's CDR3 is CASSLGLADTDTQYF. CDR3 DNA: TGTGCCAGCAGCTTAGGACTAGCGGACACAGATACGCAGTATTTT.

The gene calls are TRBV19 and TRBJ1-5; D gene ambiguous. CDR1 is LNHDA and CDR2 is SQIVND in the germline V gene (reference sequence). V was pared by 3 bases and J by 3 bases, with 18 bases between. The CDR3 totals 17 residues. This CDR3 is CASSIMVGQAYNQPQHF. The CDR3 nucleotides are TGTGCCAGTAGTATTATGGTCGGTCAGGCGTACAATCAGCCCCAGCATTTT.

This clone was recorded only once. V usage is TRBV27 and J usage is TRBJ2-2, with TRBD2 matching 7 bases. The germline V gene has CDR1 MNHEY and CDR2 SMNVEV (reference sequence). The CDR3 is 15 residues long. With 10 bases clipped from V and 2 bases from J, the junction kept 10 bases outside the gene matches. The CDR3: CATRRTSVNTGELFF. The CDR3 DNA follows: TGTGCCACCCGGCGAACTAGCGTTAACACCGGGGAGCTGTTTTTT.

The V and J genes are TRBV10-1 and TRBJ2-4, with D possibly being TRBD2 (6 bases). This CDR3 spans 15 amino acids. CDR1 and CDR2 (germline): WNHNN, SYGVQD (reference sequence). V dropped 0 bases and J dropped 0 bases, with 6 bases sitting between them. Here the CDR3 DNA reads TGCGCCAGCAGTGAGTCGGGACTAGCCAAAAACATTCAGTACTTC. It specifies CASSESGLAKNIQYF.

The rearrangement uses TRBV28 and TRBJ2-7; TRBD2 matches 8 bases. The CDR3 extends over 12 amino acids. Germline V CDR1 and CDR2: MDHEN, SYDVKM. Unmatched junction bases numbered 4, after V lost 4 bases and J lost 8 bases. The DNA for the CDR3 is TGTGCCAGCAGTTCCGGGACTAGTAAGCAGTACTTC. Its translation is CASSSGTSKQYF.

This clone appeared a single time. The chain couples TRBV5-6 to TRBJ2-1; 11 bases fit TRBD2. The germline gives CDR1 SGHDT, CDR2 YYEEEE. The CDR3 spans 18 residues. V lost 0 bases to trimming and J lost 10 bases; unmatched junction nucleotides: 15. The CDR3 reads CASSLVVTSSGRAWEQFF. The CDR3 nucleotides read TGTGCCAGCAGCTTGGTTGTCACCAGTAGCGGGAGGGCCTGGGAGCAGTTCTTC.

This chain links TRBV30 with TRBJ1-2; D might be TRBD1 (5 bases). V was trimmed by 3 bases and J by 4 bases, leaving 24 bases between them. Germline V lookup: CDR1 GTSNPN, CDR2 SVGIG (reference sequence). The CDR3 sequence is 17 residues long. DNA of the CDR3: TGTGCCTGGAGCCCCCTGGTGGGGCAGGTCGCTTTCTATGGCTACACCTTC. Amino acids: CAWSPLVGQVAFYGYTF. The complete variable domain, with remaining parts taken from reference TRBV30 and TRBJ1-2, reads SQTIHQWPATLVQPVGSPLSLECTVEGTSNPNLYWYRQAAGRGLQLLFYSVGIGQISSEVPQNLSASRPQDRQFILSSKKLLLSDSGFYLCAWSPLVGQVAFYGYTFGSGTRLTVV.